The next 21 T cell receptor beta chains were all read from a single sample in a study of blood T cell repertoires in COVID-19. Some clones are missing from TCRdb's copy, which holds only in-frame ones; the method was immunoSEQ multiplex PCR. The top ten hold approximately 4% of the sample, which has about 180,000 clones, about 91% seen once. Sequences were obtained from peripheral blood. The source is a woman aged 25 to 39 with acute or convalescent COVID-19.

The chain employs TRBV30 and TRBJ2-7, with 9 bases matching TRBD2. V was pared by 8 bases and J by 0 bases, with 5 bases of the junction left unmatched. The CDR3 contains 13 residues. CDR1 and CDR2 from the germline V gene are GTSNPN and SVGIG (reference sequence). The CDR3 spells CALSGGPSYEQYF. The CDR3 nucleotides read TGTGCCCTTAGCGGGGGCCCCTCCTACGAGCAGTACTTC.

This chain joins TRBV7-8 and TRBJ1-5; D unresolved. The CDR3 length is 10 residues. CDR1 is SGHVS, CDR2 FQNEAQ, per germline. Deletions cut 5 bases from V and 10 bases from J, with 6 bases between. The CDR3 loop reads CASSLRPQHF. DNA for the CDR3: TGTGCCAGCAGCCTCCGTCCCCAGCATTTT.

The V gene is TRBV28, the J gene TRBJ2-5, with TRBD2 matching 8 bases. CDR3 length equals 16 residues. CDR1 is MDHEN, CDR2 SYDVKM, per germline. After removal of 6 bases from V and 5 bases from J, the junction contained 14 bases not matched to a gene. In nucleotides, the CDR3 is TGTGCCAGCAGCCCCTCCGGGACTAGGGTGAGGGAGACCCAGTACTTC. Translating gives CASSPSGTRVRETQYF.

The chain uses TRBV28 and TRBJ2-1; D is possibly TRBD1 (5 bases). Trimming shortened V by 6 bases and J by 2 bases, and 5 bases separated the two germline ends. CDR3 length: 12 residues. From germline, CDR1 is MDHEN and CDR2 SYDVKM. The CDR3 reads CASRGPYNEQFF. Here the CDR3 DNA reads TGTGCCAGCAGGGGGCCCTACAATGAGCAGTTCTTC.

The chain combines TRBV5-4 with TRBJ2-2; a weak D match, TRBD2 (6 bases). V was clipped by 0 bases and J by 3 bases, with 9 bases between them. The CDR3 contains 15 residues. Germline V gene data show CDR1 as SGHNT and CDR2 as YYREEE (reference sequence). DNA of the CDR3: TGTGCCAGCAGCTTGGATGGGACTTACACCGGGGAGCTGTTTTTT. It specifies CASSLDGTYTGELFF. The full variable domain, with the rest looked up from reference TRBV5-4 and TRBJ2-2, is ETGVTQSPTHLIKTRGQQVTLRCSSQSGHNTVSWYQQALGQGPQFIFQYYREEENGRGNFPPRFSGLQFPNYSSELNVNALELDDSALYLCASSLDGTYTGELFFGEGSRLTVL.

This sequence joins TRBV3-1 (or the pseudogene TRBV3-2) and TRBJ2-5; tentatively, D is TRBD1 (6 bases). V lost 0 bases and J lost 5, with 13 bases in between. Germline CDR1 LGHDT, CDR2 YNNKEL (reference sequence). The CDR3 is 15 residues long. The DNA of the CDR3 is TGTGCCAGCAGCCAAGAATATCCGGGACACGAGACCCAGTACTTC. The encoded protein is CASSQEYPGHETQYF.

CDR3 DNA: TGTGCCAGCAGCCCTGGACTAGCTCAAGAGACCCAGTACTTC. It translates to CASSPGLAQETQYF. The rearrangement joins TRBV28 to TRBJ2-5, with 8 bases aligning to TRBD2. The trim removed 6 bases at V and 2 bases at J, leaving 5 bases unmatched. This CDR3 is built from 14 residues. Per the germline V gene, CDR1 is MDHEN and CDR2 is SYDVKM.

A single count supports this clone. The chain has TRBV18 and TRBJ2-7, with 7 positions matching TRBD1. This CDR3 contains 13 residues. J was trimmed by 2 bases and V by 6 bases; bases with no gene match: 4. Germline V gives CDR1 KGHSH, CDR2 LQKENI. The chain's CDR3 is CASSGDSAYEQYF. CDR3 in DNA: TGTGCCAGCTCCGGGGACAGCGCCTACGAGCAGTACTTC.

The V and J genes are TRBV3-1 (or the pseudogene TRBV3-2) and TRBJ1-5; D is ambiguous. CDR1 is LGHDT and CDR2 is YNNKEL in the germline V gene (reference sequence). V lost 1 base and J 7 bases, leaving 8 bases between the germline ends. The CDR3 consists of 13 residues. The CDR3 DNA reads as TGTGCCAGCAGCCAAGGGGGAGAGCAGCCCCAGCATTTT. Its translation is CASSQGGEQPQHF.

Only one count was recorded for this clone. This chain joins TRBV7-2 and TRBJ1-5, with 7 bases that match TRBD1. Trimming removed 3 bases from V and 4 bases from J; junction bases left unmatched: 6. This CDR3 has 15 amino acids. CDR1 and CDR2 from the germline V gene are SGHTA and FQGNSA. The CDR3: CASSLTGSWNQPQHF. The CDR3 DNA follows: TGTGCCAGCAGCTTGACAGGGTCGTGGAATCAGCCCCAGCATTTT.

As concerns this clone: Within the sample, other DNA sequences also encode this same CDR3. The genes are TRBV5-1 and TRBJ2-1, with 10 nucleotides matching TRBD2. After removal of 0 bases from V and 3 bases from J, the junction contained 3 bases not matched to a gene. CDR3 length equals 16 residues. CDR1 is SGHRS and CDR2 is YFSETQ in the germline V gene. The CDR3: CASSLAGLAVYNEQFF. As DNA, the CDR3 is TGCGCCAGCAGCTTGGCCGGACTAGCGGTCTACAATGAGCAGTTCTTC. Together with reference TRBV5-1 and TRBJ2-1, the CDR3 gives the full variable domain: KAGVTQTPRYLIKTRGQQVTLSCSPISGHRSVSWYQQTPGQGLQFLFEYFSETQRNKGNFPGRFSGRQFSNSRSEMNVSTLELGDSALYLCASSLAGLAVYNEQFFGPGTRLTVL.

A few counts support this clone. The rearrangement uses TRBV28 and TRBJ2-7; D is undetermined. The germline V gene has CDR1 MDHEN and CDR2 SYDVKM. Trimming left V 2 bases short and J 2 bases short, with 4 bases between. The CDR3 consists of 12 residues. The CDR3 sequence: CASSLTAYEQYF. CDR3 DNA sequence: TGTGCCAGCAGTTTAACAGCCTACGAGCAGTACTTC.

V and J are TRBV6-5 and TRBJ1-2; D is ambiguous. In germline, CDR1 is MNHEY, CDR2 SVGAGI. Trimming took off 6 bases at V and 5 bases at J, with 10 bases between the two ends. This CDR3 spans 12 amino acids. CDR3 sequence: CASSATGYGYTF. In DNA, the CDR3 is TGTGCCAGCAGCGCGACGGGATATGGCTACACCTTC.

The CDR3 DNA reads TGTGCCAGCTCACCACCGGGCCGCTCCATGAACACTGAAGCTTTCTTT. This codes for CASSPPGRSMNTEAFF. The chain carries TRBV18 and TRBJ1-1; D gene unclear. The germline gives CDR1 KGHSH, CDR2 LQKENI. V lost 0 bases and J 0 bases, leaving 11 bases between the germline ends. The CDR3 has 16 amino acids.

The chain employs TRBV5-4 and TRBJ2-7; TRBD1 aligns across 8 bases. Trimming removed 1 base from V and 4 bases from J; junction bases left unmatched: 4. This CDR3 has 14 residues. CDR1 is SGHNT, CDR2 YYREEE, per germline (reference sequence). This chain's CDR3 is CASSLKTGDYEQYF. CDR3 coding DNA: TGTGCCAGCAGCTTGAAGACAGGGGATTACGAGCAGTACTTC.

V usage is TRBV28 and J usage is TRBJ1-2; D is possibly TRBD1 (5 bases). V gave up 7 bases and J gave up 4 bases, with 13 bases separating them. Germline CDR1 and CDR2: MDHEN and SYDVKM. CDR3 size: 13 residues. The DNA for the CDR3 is TGTGCCAGCATTCGACAGCAGGGCTATGGCTACACCTTC. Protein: CASIRQQGYGYTF.

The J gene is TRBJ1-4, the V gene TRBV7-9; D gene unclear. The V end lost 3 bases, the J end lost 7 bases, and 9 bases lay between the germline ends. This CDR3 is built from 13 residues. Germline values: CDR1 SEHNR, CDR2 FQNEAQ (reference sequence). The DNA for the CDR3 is TGTGCCAGCAGCTTGACTCTCCCTGAAAAACTGTTTTTT. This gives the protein CASSLTLPEKLFF. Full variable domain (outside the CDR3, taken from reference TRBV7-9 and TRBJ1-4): DTGVSQNPRHKITKRGQNVTFRCDPISEHNRLYWYRQTLGQGPEFLTYFQNEAQLEKSRLLSDRFSAERPKGSFSTLEIQRTEQGDSAMYLCASSLTLPEKLFFGSGTQLSVL.

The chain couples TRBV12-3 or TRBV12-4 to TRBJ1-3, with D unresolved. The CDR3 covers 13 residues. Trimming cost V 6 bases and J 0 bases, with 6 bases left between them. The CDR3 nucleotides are TGTGCCAGCAGCCTAATCTCTGGAAACACCATATATTTT. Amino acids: CASSLISGNTIYF.

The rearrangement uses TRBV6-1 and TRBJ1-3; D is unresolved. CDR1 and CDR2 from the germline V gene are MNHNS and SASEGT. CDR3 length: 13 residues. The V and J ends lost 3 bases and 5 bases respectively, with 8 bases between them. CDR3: CASSEQARNTIYF. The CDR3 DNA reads TGTGCCAGCAGTGAGCAAGCTCGAAACACCATATATTTT.

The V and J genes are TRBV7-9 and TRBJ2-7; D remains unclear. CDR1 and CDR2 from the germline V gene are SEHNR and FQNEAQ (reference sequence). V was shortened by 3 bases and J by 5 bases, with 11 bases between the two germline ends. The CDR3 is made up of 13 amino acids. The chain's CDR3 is CASSFSPLDEQYF. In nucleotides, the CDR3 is TGTGCCAGCAGCTTTAGCCCCTTGGACGAGCAGTACTTC.

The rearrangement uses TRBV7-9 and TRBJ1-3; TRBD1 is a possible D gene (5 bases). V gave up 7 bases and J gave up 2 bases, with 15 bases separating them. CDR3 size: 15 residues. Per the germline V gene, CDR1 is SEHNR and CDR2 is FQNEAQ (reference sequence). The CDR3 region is CASKGGGPPGNTIYF. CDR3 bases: TGTGCCAGCAAAGGCGGGGGTCCCCCTGGAAACACCATATATTTT.